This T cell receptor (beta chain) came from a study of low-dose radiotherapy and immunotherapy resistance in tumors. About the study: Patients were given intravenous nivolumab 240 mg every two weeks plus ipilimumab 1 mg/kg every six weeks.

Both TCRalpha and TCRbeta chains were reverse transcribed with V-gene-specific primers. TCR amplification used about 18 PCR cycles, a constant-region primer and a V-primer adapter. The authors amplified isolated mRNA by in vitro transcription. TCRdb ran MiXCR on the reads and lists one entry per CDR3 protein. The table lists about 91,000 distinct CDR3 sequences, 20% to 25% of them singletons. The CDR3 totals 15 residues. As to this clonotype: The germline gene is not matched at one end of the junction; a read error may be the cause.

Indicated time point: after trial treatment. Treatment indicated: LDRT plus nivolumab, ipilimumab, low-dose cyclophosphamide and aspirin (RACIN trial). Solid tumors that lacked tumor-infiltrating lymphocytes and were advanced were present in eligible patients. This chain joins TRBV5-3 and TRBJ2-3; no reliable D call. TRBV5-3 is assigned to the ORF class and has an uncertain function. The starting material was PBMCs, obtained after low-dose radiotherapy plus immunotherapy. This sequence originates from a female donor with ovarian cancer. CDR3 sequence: CASSLLVTHTDTQYF. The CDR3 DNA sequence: TGTGCCAGCAGCTTGTTGGTTACCCACACAGATACGCAGTATTTT.